This T cell receptor beta chain was recorded in a study of blood T cell repertoires in COVID-19. For the study at large: T cells, B-cell-depleted T cells, or PBMCs supplied cDNA or gDNA.

This CDR3 contains 15 residues. Germline lookup yields CDR1 SEHNR and CDR2 FQNEAQ (reference sequence). Trimming pared 2 bases from V and 1 base from J, leaving 11 bases between. Sequencing was performed with immunoSEQ multiplex PCR; in TCRdb, only in-frame clones are kept and a portion is missing. The sample gives 45,000 to 60,000 clones, 80% to 90% of which show up once; over 1% is in the top ten. The sequenced sample consisted of peripheral blood. The receptor comes from a man aged 55-75 years with acute or convalescent COVID-19. The chain links TRBV7-9 to TRBJ1-1; no definite D call. CDR3: CASSLYNLENTEAFF. As DNA, the CDR3 is TGTGCCAGCAGCTTATACAACCTCGAGAACACTGAAGCTTTCTTT.